These 24 T cell receptor beta chains were sequenced from one sample in a study of cytomegalovirus exposure and HLA in healthy donors. The data were produced by immunoSEQ multiplex PCR, yet TCRdb's version contains in-frame clones alone and is incomplete. The table lists 110,000 or so clones, over 65% of them singletons. Specimen: PBMCs. All receptors come from a woman aged 25 to 39 in good health and CMV-seronegative.

This chain connects TRBV7-2 to TRBJ1-5; possible D gene TRBD1, 6 bases. The CDR3 is 16 amino acids. The V end lost 0 bases, the J end lost 6 bases, and 15 bases lay between the germline ends. CDR1 and CDR2 (germline): SGHTA, FQGNSA. CDR3 sequence (DNA): TGTGCCAGCAGCTTAGCGCAGGGGCGAGTTACTCAGCCCCAGCATTTT. This encodes CASSLAQGRVTQPQHF.

CDR3 sequence reads: CASSIGQGFIKETQYF. In nucleotides, the CDR3 is TGTGCCAGTAGTATCGGACAGGGGTTTATCAAAGAGACCCAGTACTTC. The chain links TRBV19 to TRBJ2-5, with 9 bases identical to TRBD1. Germline CDR1 is LNHDA and CDR2 is SQIVND (reference sequence). This CDR3 comprises 16 residues. V was pared by 3 bases and J by 3 bases, with 8 bases of the junction left unmatched.

Many counts were recorded for this clone. The chain employs TRBV10-3 and TRBJ1-2, with D unresolved. The CDR3 contains 16 residues. Trimming stripped 0 bases from V and 7 bases from J, with 18 bases between. Germline-derived CDR1 and CDR2 are ENHRY and SYGVKD. This CDR3 is CAISESNPSRQGGYTF. CDR3 DNA: TGTGCCATCAGTGAGTCGAATCCCTCCAGGCAAGGTGGCTACACCTTC.

This clone was seen a few times. The chain couples TRBV9 to TRBJ2-7, with D perhaps matching TRBD1 (6 bases). Germline CDR1 is SGDLS and CDR2 is YYNGEE. The CDR3 has 11 residues. The ends were cut back, 7 bases at V and 7 bases at J, with 12 bases in the middle. CDR3 sequence (DNA): TGTGCCAGCGGCCCTCAGGGGGAGCAGTACTTC. Protein product: CASGPQGEQYF.

This clone was seen more than once but under ten times. The rearrangement uses TRBV13 and TRBJ1-2; possible D gene TRBD1, 6 bases. The CDR3 is made up of 13 amino acids. Germline V CDR1 and CDR2: PRHDT, FYEKMQ (reference sequence). V was clipped by 6 bases and J by 4 bases, with 12 bases between them. CDR3 sequence (DNA): TGTGCCAGCAGACCTACAGGGTTCTATGGCTACACCTTC. Protein product: CASRPTGFYGYTF.

This clone was picked up a small number of times. The rearrangement links TRBV30 to TRBJ1-3; D is uncertain. V gave up 0 bases and J gave up 4 bases, with 7 bases separating them. The germline V gene has CDR1 GTSNPN and CDR2 SVGIG (reference sequence). This CDR3 is 13 amino acids long. The CDR3 DNA reads TGTGCCTGGAGTGTAGTACTCGGAAACACCATATATTTT. This codes for CAWSVVLGNTIYF.

The chain carries TRBV10-1 and TRBJ2-5; D is undetermined. The CDR3 consists of 12 residues. The V and J ends lost 5 bases and 0 bases respectively, with 4 bases between them. Germline CDR1 and CDR2: WNHNN and SYGVQD (reference sequence). The CDR3 here is CASSHNQETQYF. DNA for the CDR3: TGCGCCAGCAGTCACAACCAAGAGACCCAGTACTTC.

Here the CDR3 reads CSVEGELQETQYF. The CDR3 coding sequence is TGCAGCGTTGAAGGTGAACTGCAAGAGACCCAGTACTTC. The chain is built from TRBV29-1 and TRBJ2-5; the D is unclear. V shed 1 base and J shed 2 bases, with 8 bases lying between them. Germline values: CDR1 SQVTM, CDR2 ANQGSEA. CDR3 length: 13 amino acids.

The rearrangement joins TRBV7-8 to TRBJ1-1, with D possibly being TRBD1 (5 bases). CDR3 length: 15 residues. Per germline, CDR1 SGHVS and CDR2 FQNEAQ. Between the trimmed V and J ends, which lost 5 bases and 4 bases, there was a span of 17 bases. The CDR3 sequence: CASSRTRALSTEAFF. CDR3 sequence (DNA): TGTGCCAGCAGCAGAACCAGGGCCTTGAGCACTGAAGCTTTCTTT.

The chain joins TRBV18 to TRBJ2-7, with D possibly TRBD1 on 6 matching bases. Germline-derived CDR1 and CDR2 are KGHSH and LQKENI. Between the trimmed V and J ends, which lost 2 bases and 1 base, there was a span of 15 bases. This CDR3 is built from 16 residues. The CDR3: CASSPTGGTTSYEQYF. The DNA for the CDR3 is TGTGCCAGCTCACCAACCGGTGGGACAACATCCTACGAGCAGTACTTC. Based on the CDR3 plus reference TRBV18 and TRBJ2-7, the full variable domain is NAGVMQNPRHLVRRRGQEARLRCSPMKGHSHVYWYRQLPEEGLKFMVYLQKENIIDESGMPKERFSAEFPKEGPSILRIQQVVRGDSAAYFCASSPTGGTTSYEQYFGPGTRLTVT.

The V and J genes are TRBV7-2 and TRBJ1-4, with TRBD1 matching 9 bases. CDR3 length: 14 amino acids. Losses at the gene ends were 7 bases for V and 6 bases for J; bases not matched to a gene: 6. The germline V gene encodes CDR1 SGHTA and CDR2 FQGNSA. The CDR3 sequence: CASTVDRGYEKLFF. In DNA form, the CDR3 reads TGTGCCAGCACCGTCGACAGGGGGTATGAAAAACTGTTTTTT. Full variable domain (missing parts from reference TRBV7-2 and TRBJ1-4): GAGVSQSPSNKVTEKGKDVELRCDPISGHTALYWYRQSLGQGLEFLIYFQGNSAPDKSGLPSDRFSAERTGGSVSTLTIQRTQQEDSAVYLCASTVDRGYEKLFFGSGTQLSVL.

This clone occurred many times. V usage is TRBV5-4 and J usage is TRBJ1-2, with D unclear. Germline assignment: CDR1 SGHNT and CDR2 YYREEE (reference sequence). The CDR3 loop spans 11 amino acids. The V gene lost 5 bases and the J gene lost 8 bases, with 10 bases spanning the gap. CDR3 residues: CASSYTGGYTF. CDR3 bases: TGTGCCAGCAGTTACACCGGGGGCTACACCTTC. Complete variable domain (other parts from reference TRBV5-4 and TRBJ1-2): ETGVTQSPTHLIKTRGQQVTLRCSSQSGHNTVSWYQQALGQGPQFIFQYYREEENGRGNFPPRFSGLQFPNYSSELNVNALELDDSALYLCASSYTGGYTFGSGTRLTVV.

The CDR3 nucleotides read TGTGCCAGCAGCTTAAAACCCGGGACTGAAGCTTTCTTT. Amino acids: CASSLKPGTEAFF. The J gene is TRBJ1-1, the V gene TRBV7-6; D is unclear. The germline V gene encodes CDR1 SGHVS and CDR2 FNYEAQ. The CDR3 sequence is 13 residues long. Trimming cost V 2 bases and J 5 bases, with 9 bases left between them.

V and J are TRBV5-1 and TRBJ1-4; maybe TRBD1 (6 bases). The CDR3 sequence is 15 residues long. Germline V CDR1 and CDR2: SGHRS, YFSETQ. Trimming pared 2 bases from V and 3 bases from J, leaving 11 bases between. This chain's CDR3 is CASSFIQGPNEKLFF. The CDR3, as DNA: TGCGCCAGCAGCTTCATACAGGGTCCTAATGAAAAACTGTTTTTT.

The rearrangement links TRBV4-3 to TRBJ2-1; possible D gene TRBD2, 5 bases. Per the germline V gene, CDR1 is LGHNA and CDR2 is YSLEER. Trimming pared 1 base from V and 2 bases from J, leaving 9 bases between. The CDR3 has 15 residues. This CDR3 reads CASSQGTEAYNEQFF. CDR3 in DNA: TGCGCCAGCAGCCAAGGGACGGAGGCCTACAATGAGCAGTTCTTC.

This clone was observed a handful of times. V gene TRBV7-9 combines with J gene TRBJ2-5; D not resolved. Trimming shortened V by 4 bases and J by 2 bases, and 17 bases separated the two germline ends. The CDR3 has 16 amino acids. Germline lookup yields CDR1 SEHNR and CDR2 FQNEAQ (reference sequence). CDR3 sequence: CASSSRGDPLQETQYF. CDR3 bases: TGTGCCAGCAGCTCGCGTGGTGATCCTCTGCAAGAGACCCAGTACTTC.

The rearrangement joins TRBV29-1 to TRBJ1-1; D gene ambiguous. The V gene lost 6 bases and the J gene lost 1 base, with 9 bases spanning the gap. The CDR3 runs to 12 residues. Germline CDR1 reads SQVTM; CDR2 reads ANQGSEA. CDR3 in amino acids: CSVSFGNTEAFF. The CDR3 DNA reads as TGCAGCGTATCTTTCGGGAACACTGAAGCTTTCTTT.

The chain has TRBV7-9 and TRBJ2-7; 13 bases map to TRBD2. The germline gives CDR1 SEHNR, CDR2 FQNEAQ (reference sequence). Trimming took 4 bases from V and 3 from J; bases not matched to a gene: 15. The CDR3 is made up of 19 amino acids. The DNA for the CDR3 is TGTGCCAGCAGCTCTGTTCTGGGACTAGCGGGGTCCTGGGGCTACGAGCAGTACTTC. As protein: CASSSVLGLAGSWGYEQYF.

This chain connects TRBV18 to TRBJ2-2; 7 bases line up with TRBD1. The CDR3 is made up of 16 amino acids. V gave up 3 bases and J gave up 3 bases; unmatched junction bases: 7. CDR1 and CDR2 from the germline V gene are KGHSH and LQKENI. The CDR3 here is CASSPSQTGHTGELFF. The CDR3 DNA reads TGTGCCAGCTCACCTTCCCAGACAGGGCACACCGGGGAGCTGTTTTTT.

The chain uses TRBV15 and TRBJ1-4; no reliable D call. Germline V lookup: CDR1 LNHNV, CDR2 YYDKDF (reference sequence). V was clipped by 1 base and J by 8 bases, with 5 bases between them. This CDR3 comprises 12 residues. CDR3 nucleotides: TGTGCCACCAGCAGAGGCGGAGAAAAACTGTTTTTT. This gives the protein CATSRGGEKLFF. The variable domain in full, completed from reference TRBV15 and TRBJ1-4, reads DAMVIQNPRYQVTQFGKPVTLSCSQTLNHNVMYWYQQKSSQAPKLLFHYYDKDFNNEADTPDNFQSRRPNTSFCFLDIRSPGLGDTAMYLCATSRGGEKLFFGSGTQLSVL.

The rearrangement uses TRBV19 and TRBJ2-2; 9 bases align to TRBD1. The CDR3 has 14 residues. The germline gives CDR1 LNHDA, CDR2 SQIVND (reference sequence). V lost 5 bases and J lost 6; bases outside the gene matches: 4. This CDR3 reads CASSLQGAPGELFF. The CDR3 DNA follows: TGTGCCAGTAGTTTACAGGGGGCGCCCGGGGAGCTGTTTTTT.

The chain employs TRBV25-1 and TRBJ2-1, with D perhaps TRBD2 (6 bases). The germline V gene encodes CDR1 MGHDK and CDR2 SYGVNS. Trimming pared 9 bases from V and 7 bases from J, leaving 10 bases between. The CDR3 consists of 11 residues. CDR3 in DNA: TGTGCCAGTTCGACTAGTAATGAGCAGTTCTTC. It encodes CASSTSNEQFF.

This clone was observed a few times. The CDR3 here is CASSGRDRGSPLHF. In DNA, the CDR3 is TGTGCCAGCAGCGGCCGGGACAGGGGTTCACCCCTCCACTTT. The V gene is TRBV7-2, the J gene TRBJ1-6; 10 nucleotides line up with TRBD1. Germline V gives CDR1 SGHTA, CDR2 FQGNSA. The J segment lost 9 bases and the V segment lost 5 bases, leaving 4 bases of the junction unmatched. The CDR3 consists of 14 residues.

This chain joins TRBV5-1 and TRBJ1-2; tentatively, D is TRBD1 (5 bases). V gave up 0 bases and J gave up 4 bases, with 13 bases separating them. Germline V gives CDR1 SGHRS, CDR2 YFSETQ. The CDR3 runs to 15 residues. CDR3 DNA: TGCGCCAGCAGCTTGGTGGGGGAGGTGAGCTATGGCTACACCTTC. Residues: CASSLVGEVSYGYTF.